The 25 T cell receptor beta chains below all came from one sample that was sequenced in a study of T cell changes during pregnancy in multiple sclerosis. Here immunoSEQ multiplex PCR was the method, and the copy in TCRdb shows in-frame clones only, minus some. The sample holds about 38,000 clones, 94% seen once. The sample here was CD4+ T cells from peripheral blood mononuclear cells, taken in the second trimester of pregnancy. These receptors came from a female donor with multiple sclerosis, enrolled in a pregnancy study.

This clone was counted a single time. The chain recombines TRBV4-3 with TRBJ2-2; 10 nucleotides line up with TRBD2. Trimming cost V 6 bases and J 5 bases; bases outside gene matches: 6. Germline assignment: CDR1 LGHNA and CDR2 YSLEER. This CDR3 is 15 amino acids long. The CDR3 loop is CASRLAGAPTGELFF. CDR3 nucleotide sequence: TGCGCCAGCAGGCTAGCGGGGGCCCCGACCGGGGAGCTGTTTTTT.

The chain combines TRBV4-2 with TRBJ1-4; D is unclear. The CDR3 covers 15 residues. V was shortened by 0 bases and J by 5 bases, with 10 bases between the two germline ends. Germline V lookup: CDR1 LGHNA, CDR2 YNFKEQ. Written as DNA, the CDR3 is TGTGCCAGCAGCCAAGATTGGCAGGAAAATGAAAAACTGTTTTTT. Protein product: CASSQDWQENEKLFF.

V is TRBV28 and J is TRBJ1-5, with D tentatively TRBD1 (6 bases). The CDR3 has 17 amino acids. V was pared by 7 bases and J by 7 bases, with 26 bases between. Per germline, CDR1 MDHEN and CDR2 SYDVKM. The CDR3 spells CASTSVLAQVRGQPQHF. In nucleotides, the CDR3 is TGTGCCAGCACCTCTGTGCTCGCACAGGTTAGGGGGCAGCCCCAGCATTTT.

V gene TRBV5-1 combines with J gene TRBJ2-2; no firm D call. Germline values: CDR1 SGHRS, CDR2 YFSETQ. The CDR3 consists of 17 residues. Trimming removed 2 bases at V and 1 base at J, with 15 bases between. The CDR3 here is CASSLDEVSLNTGELFF. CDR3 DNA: TGCGCCAGCAGCTTAGATGAGGTATCCTTGAACACCGGGGAGCTGTTTTTT.

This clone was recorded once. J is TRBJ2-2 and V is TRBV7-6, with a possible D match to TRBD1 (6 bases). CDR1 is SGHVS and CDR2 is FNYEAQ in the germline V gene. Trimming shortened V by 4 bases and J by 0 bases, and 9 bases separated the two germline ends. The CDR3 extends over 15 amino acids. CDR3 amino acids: CASSWGRTNTGELFF. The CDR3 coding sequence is TGTGCCAGCAGCTGGGGGCGGACGAACACCGGGGAGCTGTTTTTT.

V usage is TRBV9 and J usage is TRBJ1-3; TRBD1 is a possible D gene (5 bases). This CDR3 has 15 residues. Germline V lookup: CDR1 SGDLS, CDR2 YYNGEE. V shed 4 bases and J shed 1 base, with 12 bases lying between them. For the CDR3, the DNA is TGTGCCAGCAGCACTCAGGGATTATCTGGAAACACCATATATTTT. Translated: CASSTQGLSGNTIYF.

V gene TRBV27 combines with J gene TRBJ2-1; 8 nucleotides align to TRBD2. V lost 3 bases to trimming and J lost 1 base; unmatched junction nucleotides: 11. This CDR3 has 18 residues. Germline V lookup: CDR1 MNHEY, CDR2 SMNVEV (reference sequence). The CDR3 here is CASSLRVGSGGSYNEQFF. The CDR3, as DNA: TGTGCCAGCAGTTTGAGGGTGGGAAGCGGGGGATCCTACAATGAGCAGTTCTTC.

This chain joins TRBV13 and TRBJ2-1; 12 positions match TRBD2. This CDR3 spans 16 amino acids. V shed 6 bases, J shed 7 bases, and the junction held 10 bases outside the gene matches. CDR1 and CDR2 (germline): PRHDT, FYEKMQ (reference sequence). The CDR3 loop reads CASRWTSGKLRNEQFF. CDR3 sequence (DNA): TGTGCCAGCAGGTGGACTAGCGGGAAATTGAGAAATGAGCAGTTCTTC.

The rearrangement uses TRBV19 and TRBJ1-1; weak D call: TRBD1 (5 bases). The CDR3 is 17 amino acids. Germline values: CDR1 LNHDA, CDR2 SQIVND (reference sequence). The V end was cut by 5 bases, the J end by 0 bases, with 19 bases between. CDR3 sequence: CASSPQGARYMNTEAFF. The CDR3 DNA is TGTGCCAGTAGTCCTCAAGGGGCGCGGTATATGAACACTGAAGCTTTCTTT.

The CDR3 region is CASSPETGRNTEAFF. DNA for the CDR3: TGTGCCAGCTCACCTGAAACAGGGCGAAACACTGAAGCTTTCTTT. The V and J genes are TRBV18 and TRBJ1-1; TRBD1 is a possible D gene (6 bases). The germline V gene encodes CDR1 KGHSH and CDR2 LQKENI. Trimming removed 3 bases from V and 2 bases from J, with 13 bases in between. This CDR3 is built from 15 residues.

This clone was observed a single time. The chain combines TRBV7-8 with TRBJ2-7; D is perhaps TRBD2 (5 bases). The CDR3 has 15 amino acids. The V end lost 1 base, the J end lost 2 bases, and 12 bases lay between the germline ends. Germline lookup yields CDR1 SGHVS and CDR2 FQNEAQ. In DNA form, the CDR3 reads TGTGCCAGCAGCTTAGAGATCGGAGGTCCCTACGAGCAGTACTTC. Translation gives CASSLEIGGPYEQYF.

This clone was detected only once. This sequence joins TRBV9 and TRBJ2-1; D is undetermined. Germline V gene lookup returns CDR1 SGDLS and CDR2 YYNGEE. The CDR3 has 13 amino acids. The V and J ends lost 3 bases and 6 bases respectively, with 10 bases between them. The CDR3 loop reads CASSAPLGNEQFF. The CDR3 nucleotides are TGTGCCAGCAGCGCCCCCCTCGGCAATGAGCAGTTCTTC.

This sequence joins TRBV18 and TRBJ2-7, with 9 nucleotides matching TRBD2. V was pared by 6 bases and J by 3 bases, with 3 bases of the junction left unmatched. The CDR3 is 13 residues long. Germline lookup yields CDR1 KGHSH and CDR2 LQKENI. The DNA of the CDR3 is TGTGCCAGCTCGCCAGCGGGGGGCTACGAGCAGTACTTC. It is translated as CASSPAGGYEQYF.

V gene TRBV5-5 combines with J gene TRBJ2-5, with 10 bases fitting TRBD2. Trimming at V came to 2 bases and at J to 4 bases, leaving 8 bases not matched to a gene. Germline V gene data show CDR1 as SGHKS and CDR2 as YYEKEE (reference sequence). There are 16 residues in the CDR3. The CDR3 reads CASSLNSGGPGETQYF. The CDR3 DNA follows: TGTGCCAGCAGCTTAAATAGCGGGGGGCCAGGAGAGACCCAGTACTTC.

In nucleotides, the CDR3 is TGTGCCACCAGCAGAGCTACCGGGAGCACAGATACGCAGTATTTT. As protein: CATSRATGSTDTQYF. The genes are TRBV15 and TRBJ2-3; no definite D call. This CDR3 spans 15 amino acids. Germline V lookup: CDR1 LNHNV, CDR2 YYDKDF (reference sequence). The V and J ends lost 1 base and 0 bases respectively, with 8 bases between them.

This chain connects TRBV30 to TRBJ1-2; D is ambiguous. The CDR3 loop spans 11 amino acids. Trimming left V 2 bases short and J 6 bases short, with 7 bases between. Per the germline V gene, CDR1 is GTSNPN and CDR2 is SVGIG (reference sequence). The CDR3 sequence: CAWSRGNGYTF. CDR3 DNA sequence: TGTGCCTGGAGTCGCGGAAATGGCTACACCTTC.

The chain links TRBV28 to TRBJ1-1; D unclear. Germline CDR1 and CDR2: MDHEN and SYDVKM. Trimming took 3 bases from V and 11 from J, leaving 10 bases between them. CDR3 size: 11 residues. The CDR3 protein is CASSLENSAFF. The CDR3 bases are TGTGCCAGCAGTTTGGAGAATTCGGCTTTCTTT.

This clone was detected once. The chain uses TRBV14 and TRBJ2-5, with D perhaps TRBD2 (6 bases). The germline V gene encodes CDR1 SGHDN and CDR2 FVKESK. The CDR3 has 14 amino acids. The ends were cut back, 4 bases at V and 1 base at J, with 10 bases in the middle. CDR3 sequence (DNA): TGTGCCAGCAGCCGGGGGGAACTCCAAGAGACCCAGTACTTC. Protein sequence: CASSRGELQETQYF.

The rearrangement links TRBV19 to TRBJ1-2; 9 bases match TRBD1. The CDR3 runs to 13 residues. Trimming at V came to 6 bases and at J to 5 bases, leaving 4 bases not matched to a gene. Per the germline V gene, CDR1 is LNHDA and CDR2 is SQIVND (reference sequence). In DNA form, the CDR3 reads TGTGCCAGTAGCCGCGGGACAGGGTATGGCTACACCTTC. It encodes CASSRGTGYGYTF.

In nucleotides, the CDR3 is TGCGCCAGCAGTGAGGGGGGGGTGTACACTGAAGCTTTCTTT. Translated, it gives CASSEGGVYTEAFF. The chain links TRBV10-2 to TRBJ1-1; D might be TRBD1 (5 bases). V was clipped by 2 bases and J by 3 bases, with 10 bases between them. This CDR3 spans 14 amino acids. CDR1 is WSHSY, CDR2 SAAADI, per germline.

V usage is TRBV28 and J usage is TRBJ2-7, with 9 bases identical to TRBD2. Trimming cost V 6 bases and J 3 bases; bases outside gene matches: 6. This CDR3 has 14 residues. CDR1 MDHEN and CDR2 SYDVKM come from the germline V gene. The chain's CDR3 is CASRETSGYYEQYF. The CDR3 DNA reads TGTGCCAGCAGAGAGACTAGCGGTTACTACGAGCAGTACTTC.

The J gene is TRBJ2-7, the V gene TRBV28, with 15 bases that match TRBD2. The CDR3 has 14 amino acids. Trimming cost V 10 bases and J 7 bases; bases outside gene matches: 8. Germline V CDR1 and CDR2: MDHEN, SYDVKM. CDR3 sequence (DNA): TGTGCCACTGGGACTAGCGGGGGGCTGACTGAGCAGTACTTC. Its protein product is CATGTSGGLTEQYF.

DNA of the CDR3: TGTGCCAGCAGCCCTCAGGGTAGCGGGAGGAGGCATACGCAGTATTTT. Amino acids: CASSPQGSGRRHTQYF. The V call is TRBV7-9, the J call TRBJ2-3; 10 nucleotides line up with TRBD2. The CDR3 is made up of 16 amino acids. The germline V gene encodes CDR1 SEHNR and CDR2 FQNEAQ (reference sequence). V trimming: 5 bases; J trimming: 7 bases; junction bases outside the gene matches: 12.

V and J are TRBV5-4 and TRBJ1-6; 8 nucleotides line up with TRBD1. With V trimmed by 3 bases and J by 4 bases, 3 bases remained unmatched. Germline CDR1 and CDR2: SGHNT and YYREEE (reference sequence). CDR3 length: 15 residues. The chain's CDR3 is CASSSTGGYNSPLHF. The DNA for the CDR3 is TGTGCCAGCAGCTCAACAGGGGGTTATAATTCACCCCTCCACTTT.

CDR3 residues: CSVRTSGGYEQYF. In DNA form, the CDR3 reads TGCAGCGTTAGGACTAGCGGGGGCTACGAGCAGTACTTC. The chain has TRBV29-1 and TRBJ2-7; 13 nucleotides match TRBD2. V was pared by 5 bases and J by 3 bases, with 1 base of the junction left unmatched. Germline CDR1 and CDR2: SQVTM and ANQGSEA. The CDR3 contains 13 residues.